These 31 T cell receptor beta chains were all obtained from the same sample, sequenced in a study of shared clonotypes between healthy human individuals. Method: immunoSEQ multiplex PCR; TCRdb's copy keeps in-frame clones and lacks some. The top ten hold about 1.5% of the sample, which has some 1 million clones, 65% to 80% seen once. Sequencing was performed on memory CD4+ T cells sorted from blood. Subset: CD45RA-negative fraction. These receptors all stem from a young man in good health.

The chain recombines TRBV10-3 with TRBJ1-2; tentative D call: TRBD1 (5 bases). Trimming took off 6 bases at V and 4 bases at J, with 9 bases between the two ends. The germline gives CDR1 ENHRY, CDR2 SYGVKD. This CDR3 comprises 12 residues. This CDR3 reads CAIRGEGYGYTF. CDR3 DNA sequence: TGTGCCATCAGAGGGGAAGGCTATGGCTACACCTTC.

The CDR3 loop reads CASSFQRGGQYEQYF. For the CDR3, the DNA is TGTGCCAGCAGCTTTCAGCGGGGGGGCCAGTACGAGCAGTACTTC. The gene calls are TRBV7-8 and TRBJ2-7; 10 nucleotides agree with TRBD2. Germline values: CDR1 SGHVS, CDR2 FQNEAQ. The V and J ends lost 3 bases and 4 bases, in that order; junction bases with no gene match: 6. The CDR3 spans 15 residues. The whole variable domain, filled in from reference TRBV7-8 and TRBJ2-7, reads GAGVSQSPRYKVAKRGQDVALRCDPISGHVSLFWYQQALGQGPEFLTYFQNEAQLDKSGLPSDRFFAERPEGSVSTLKIQRTQQEDSAVYLCASSFQRGGQYEQYFGPGTRLTVT.

The V and J genes are TRBV19 and TRBJ1-1, with 7 positions matching TRBD1. The CDR3 totals 16 residues. The germline gives CDR1 LNHDA, CDR2 SQIVND (reference sequence). Losses at the gene ends were 8 bases for V and 5 bases for J; bases not matched to a gene: 17. The CDR3 spells CASSILRPGGFTEAFF. Written as DNA, the CDR3 is TGTGCCAGTTCCATCCTACGGCCAGGGGGTTTTACTGAAGCTTTCTTT.

The chain links TRBV7-6 to TRBJ2-7; 9 nucleotides agree with TRBD2. J gave up 3 bases and V 4 bases, and 16 bases lay outside the gene matches. The germline gives CDR1 SGHVS, CDR2 FNYEAQ. The CDR3 spans 18 residues. The CDR3 protein is CASSSLQAGGSRGYEQYF. The CDR3 nucleotides read TGTGCCAGCAGCTCTCTTCAAGCGGGAGGCTCAAGGGGCTACGAGCAGTACTTC.

Details on this clone: Other nucleotide sequences from this sample produce the same CDR3. Here the CDR3 DNA reads TGCGCCAGCAGCTTGTCCCCGGGACAGGGCTACGAGCAGTACTTC. It encodes CASSLSPGQGYEQYF. J is TRBJ2-7 and V is TRBV5-1; 9 positions match TRBD1. V lost 1 base, J lost 3 bases, and 5 bases stayed unmatched. Germline CDR1 reads SGHRS; CDR2 reads YFSETQ. This CDR3 is built from 15 residues. Full variable domain (rest looked up from reference TRBV5-1 and TRBJ2-7): KAGVTQTPRYLIKTRGQQVTLSCSPISGHRSVSWYQQTPGQGLQFLFEYFSETQRNKGNFPGRFSGRQFSNSRSEMNVSTLELGDSALYLCASSLSPGQGYEQYFGPGTRLTVT.

A few counts support this clone. The rearrangement links TRBV5-1 to TRBJ1-1, with 8 bases fitting TRBD1. Unmatched junction bases numbered 1, after V lost 0 bases and J lost 6 bases. CDR1 and CDR2 from the germline V gene are SGHRS and YFSETQ. This CDR3 region has 13 residues. The CDR3: CASSLEQGAEAFF. The CDR3, as DNA: TGCGCCAGCAGCTTGGAACAGGGGGCTGAAGCTTTCTTT. The full variable domain, completed using reference TRBV5-1 and TRBJ1-1, is KAGVTQTPRYLIKTRGQQVTLSCSPISGHRSVSWYQQTPGQGLQFLFEYFSETQRNKGNFPGRFSGRQFSNSRSEMNVSTLELGDSALYLCASSLEQGAEAFFGQGTRLTVV.

This clone was seen more than once but under ten times. The rearrangement uses TRBV18 and TRBJ1-1; no definite D call. The CDR3 covers 11 residues. Trimming cost V 3 bases and J 3 bases, with 2 bases left between them. The germline V gene has CDR1 KGHSH and CDR2 LQKENI. The CDR3 bases are TGTGCCAGCTCACCGGACACTGAAGCTTTCTTT. Translated: CASSPDTEAFF.

The chain joins TRBV28 to TRBJ1-5, with D unresolved. The CDR3 runs to 15 residues. Trimming shortened V by 7 bases and J by 7 bases, and 20 bases separated the two germline ends. Germline CDR1 and CDR2: MDHEN and SYDVKM. Here the CDR3 DNA reads TGTGCCAGCATACCTCGGCCCGGTCTAGGACAGCCCCAGCATTTT. Translating it yields CASIPRPGLGQPQHF.

This chain links TRBV18 with TRBJ2-7, with 7 bases identical to TRBD1. CDR1 and CDR2 (germline): KGHSH, LQKENI. The CDR3 runs 13 residues. With V trimmed by 3 bases and J by 6 bases, 5 bases remained unmatched. CDR3 sequence (DNA): TGTGCCAGCTCACCCGGACAGGAGCGCGAGCAGTACTTC. This gives the protein CASSPGQEREQYF. The full variable domain, rest sourced from reference TRBV18 and TRBJ2-7, is NAGVMQNPRHLVRRRGQEARLRCSPMKGHSHVYWYRQLPEEGLKFMVYLQKENIIDESGMPKERFSAEFPKEGPSILRIQQVVRGDSAAYFCASSPGQEREQYFGPGTRLTVT.

This chain joins TRBV30 and TRBJ2-3; 13 nucleotides line up with TRBD2. This CDR3 is 17 amino acids long. Germline V gives CDR1 GTSNPN, CDR2 SVGIG (reference sequence). With V trimmed by 4 bases and J by 2 bases, 9 bases remained unmatched. The CDR3 sequence is CAWTRLAGGGYTDTQYF. The CDR3 DNA follows: TGTGCCTGGACCCGACTAGCGGGGGGAGGCTACACAGATACGCAGTATTTT.

This clone was found a few times. The chain links TRBV6-1 to TRBJ2-2; maybe TRBD2 (6 bases). Trimming removed 4 bases at V and 4 bases at J, with 16 bases between. CDR1 and CDR2 from the germline V gene are MNHNS and SASEGT. CDR3 length: 16 residues. CDR3: CASSVSIWGLTGELFF. The CDR3 region has the DNA TGTGCCAGCAGTGTCTCTATTTGGGGACTCACCGGGGAGCTGTTTTTT.

The chain has TRBV10-3 and TRBJ1-6; 8 bases match TRBD1. Germline CDR1 ENHRY, CDR2 SYGVKD. The CDR3 contains 16 residues. The V and J ends lost 6 bases and 2 bases, in that order; junction bases with no gene match: 6. CDR3 residues: CAISSGGATYNSPLHF. The CDR3 DNA follows: TGTGCCATCAGCTCAGGGGGCGCGACCTATAATTCACCCCTCCACTTT.

In DNA, the CDR3 is TGCGCCAGCAGCTTCCCTACAGGGGGGGCCAAAAACATTCAGTACTTC. Its protein product is CASSFPTGGAKNIQYF. The rearrangement joins TRBV10-2 to TRBJ2-4; 8 nucleotides line up with TRBD1. Per the germline V gene, CDR1 is WSHSY and CDR2 is SAAADI. This CDR3 is built from 16 residues. The ends lost 6 bases at V and 1 base at J; junction bases unmatched: 8.

The J gene is TRBJ2-7, the V gene TRBV14; TRBD2 aligns across 9 bases. Germline V gene sequence: CDR1 SGHDN, CDR2 FVKESK. J lost 4 bases, V lost 3 bases, and 10 bases had no gene match. The CDR3 is made up of 16 amino acids. CDR3 amino acids: CASSQAGSGSRYEQYF. The CDR3 coding sequence is TGTGCCAGCAGCCAGGCCGGTAGCGGGAGCCGTTACGAGCAGTACTTC.

The chain uses TRBV11-2 and TRBJ1-1; 8 bases match TRBD1. Germline V gene lookup returns CDR1 SGHAT and CDR2 FQNNGV. The trim removed 1 base at V and 8 bases at J, leaving 3 bases unmatched. The CDR3 covers 13 residues. CDR3: CASSLGRGLEAFF. CDR3 DNA sequence: TGTGCCAGCAGCTTAGGCAGGGGGCTAGAAGCTTTCTTT.

This rearrangement joins TRBV6-5 to TRBJ1-4; TRBD1 agrees at 7 bases. Trimming took 0 bases from V and 7 from J; bases not matched to a gene: 8. The CDR3 spans 16 residues. Germline V CDR1 and CDR2: MNHEY, SVGAGI. CDR3 protein: CASSYSPPGGGEKLFF. DNA for the CDR3: TGTGCCAGCAGTTACTCTCCTCCAGGGGGGGGTGAAAAACTGTTTTTT.

This clone has at least ten counts. V usage is TRBV7-3 and J usage is TRBJ1-6, with D maybe TRBD1 (5 bases). The CDR3 runs 16 residues. Between the trimmed V and J ends, which lost 1 base and 7 bases, there was a span of 14 bases. Germline V lookup: CDR1 SGHTA, CDR2 FQGTGA. CDR3 sequence reads: CASSLKGRGSNSPLHF. In nucleotides, the CDR3 is TGTGCCAGCAGCTTAAAGGGGCGGGGATCCAATTCACCCCTCCACTTT.

The chain recombines TRBV13 with TRBJ1-5; tentative D call: TRBD1 (5 bases). Trimming left V 4 bases short and J 2 bases short, with 12 bases between. The germline CDR1 and CDR2 sequences are PRHDT and FYEKMQ (reference sequence). The CDR3 spans 15 residues. CDR3 sequence reads: CASSSPGGGNQPQHF. The DNA for the CDR3 is TGTGCCAGCAGCTCCCCTGGGGGAGGCAATCAGCCCCAGCATTTT.

The rearrangement joins TRBV18 to TRBJ1-1; TRBD1 matches at 10 bases. The V and J ends lost 3 bases and 3 bases, in that order; junction bases with no gene match: 7. The CDR3 is 16 amino acids. Germline CDR1 is KGHSH and CDR2 is LQKENI. As DNA, the CDR3 is TGTGCCAGCTCACCTATGGGACAGGGGAGTTACACTGAAGCTTTCTTT. This gives the protein CASSPMGQGSYTEAFF.

About this clone: Other DNA sequences in the same sample also yield this CDR3. V usage is TRBV28 and J usage is TRBJ1-2; TRBD1 is a possible D gene (5 bases). The CDR3 has 12 amino acids. The V and J ends lost 3 bases and 3 bases respectively, with 5 bases between them. Germline CDR1 is MDHEN and CDR2 is SYDVKM. CDR3 region: CASSFRDYGYTF. DNA of the CDR3: TGTGCCAGCAGTTTCAGGGACTATGGCTACACCTTC.

This clone was picked up a small number of times. The V call is TRBV12-5, the J call TRBJ1-2; no definite D call. Trimming removed 4 bases at V and 3 bases at J, with 6 bases between. This CDR3 spans 12 amino acids. Germline V gene lookup returns CDR1 LGHNT and CDR2 FRNRAP. The CDR3 is CASGYQDYGYTF. Written as DNA, the CDR3 is TGTGCTAGTGGTTACCAGGACTATGGCTACACCTTC.

The chain links TRBV4-1 to TRBJ1-5; the match to TRBD1 covers 8 bases. Per germline, CDR1 MGHRA and CDR2 YSYEKL. The CDR3 is made up of 14 amino acids. V trimming: 4 bases; J trimming: 4 bases; junction bases outside the gene matches: 3. CDR3 sequence: CASSRQGSNQPQHF. CDR3 DNA sequence: TGCGCCAGCAGCCGACAGGGGTCTAATCAGCCCCAGCATTTT.

This clone was observed once. The chain combines TRBV11-2 with TRBJ1-1; D is possibly TRBD1 (6 bases). Trimming shortened V by 4 bases and J by 4 bases, and 10 bases separated the two germline ends. From germline, CDR1 is SGHAT and CDR2 FQNNGV. This CDR3 is 13 amino acids long. CDR3 in DNA: TGTGCCAGCAGCTCAGGGGAGGCCACTGAAGCTTTCTTT. Protein product: CASSSGEATEAFF.

The CDR3 loop reads CASSRTGVAETQYF. For the CDR3, the DNA is TGCGCCAGCAGTCGTACAGGAGTTGCCGAGACCCAGTACTTC. The chain recombines TRBV5-1 with TRBJ2-5; D perhaps matches TRBD1 (5 bases). Germline loops: CDR1 SGHRS, CDR2 YFSETQ. V was trimmed by 5 bases and J by 5 bases, leaving 16 bases between them. This CDR3 comprises 14 residues.

The chain joins TRBV14 to TRBJ1-1, with D perhaps TRBD1 (6 bases). Trimming took 1 base from V and 10 from J, leaving 10 bases between them. This CDR3 spans 12 amino acids. Germline V CDR1 and CDR2: SGHDN, FVKESK. The CDR3 region is CASSQVTGRAFF. Written as DNA, the CDR3 is TGTGCCAGCAGCCAAGTTACAGGGCGAGCTTTCTTT.

The chain is built from TRBV11-2 and TRBJ2-7; unclear D gene. The CDR3 is 12 residues long. Trimming left V 5 bases short and J 2 bases short, with 7 bases between. Germline CDR1 and CDR2: SGHAT and FQNNGV. This CDR3 reads CASSPVAYEQYF. CDR3 nucleotides: TGTGCCAGCAGCCCCGTTGCCTACGAGCAGTACTTC.

The V call is TRBV25-1, the J call TRBJ2-7; 7 bases match TRBD1. V shed 7 bases, J shed 0 bases, and the junction held 6 bases outside the gene matches. The CDR3 runs 14 residues. Germline V CDR1 and CDR2: MGHDK, SYGVNS. The CDR3 spells CASTTGKNSYEQYF. CDR3 in DNA: TGTGCCAGCACGACAGGGAAAAACTCCTACGAGCAGTACTTC.

V is TRBV5-1 and J is TRBJ1-2; D not resolved. CDR3 length: 16 amino acids. The germline V and J ends were trimmed by 4 bases and 4 bases, with 20 bases remaining between them. CDR1 and CDR2 from the germline V gene are SGHRS and YFSETQ. This chain's CDR3 is CASSENYGLSVYGYTF. The CDR3 nucleotides read TGCGCCAGCAGCGAGAATTACGGTTTATCTGTCTATGGCTACACCTTC.

The V gene is TRBV30, the J gene TRBJ1-2; the D is unclear. Per germline, CDR1 GTSNPN and CDR2 SVGIG (reference sequence). The CDR3 has 14 amino acids. V gave up 2 bases and J gave up 3 bases, with 13 bases separating them. The DNA for the CDR3 is TGTGCCTGGAGTTGGAGTTTGGCAGACTATGGCTACACCTTC. As protein: CAWSWSLADYGYTF.

V usage is TRBV29-1 and J usage is TRBJ2-5, with TRBD1 as a possible D gene (6 bases). The DNA matches TRBJ2-7 better at its end, which makes the J call doubtful. The CDR3 totals 12 residues. Per the germline V gene, CDR1 is SQVTM and CDR2 is ANQGSEA. The CDR3 sequence is CSATGSTYEQYF. CDR3 in DNA: TGCAGCGCCACAGGGTCCACCTACGAGCAGTACTTC.

This clone showed up just once. V and J are TRBV28 and TRBJ2-2; 12 bases are a match to TRBD1. Germline lookup yields CDR1 MDHEN and CDR2 SYDVKM. V dropped 10 bases and J dropped 3; count of bases not matched to a gene: 6. The CDR3 has 15 residues. In DNA form, the CDR3 reads TGTGCCACGGGGACAGGGGGCGTGGACACCGGGGAGCTGTTTTTT. Amino acid sequence: CATGTGGVDTGELFF.